This TCR beta chain was profiled in a study of T cells in Graves' hyperthyroidism and ophthalmopathy. Study-wide results and limits: Separating ophthalmopathy from stable hyperthyroidism was achieved by a 13 V-J model.

CDR1 and CDR2 from the germline V gene are DFQATT and SNEGSKA (reference sequence). The CDR3 sequence is 13 residues long. There were TCR beta CDR3 regions amplified from RNA transcripts. The HTBI primer set drove a first-round RT-PCR of the TCR CDR3. TCRdb redid the calling of the multiplex PCR reads with MiXCR, one entry per CDR3 protein. The sample contains about 690,000 distinct CDR3 sequences, around 16% of which appear only once. Turning to this clonotype: Antigen specificity is unknown. At one boundary the junction diverges from the germline segment, which might be a read error.

The sample comprised blood. The rearrangement uses TRBV20-1 and TRBJ1-4; a weak D match, TRBD1 (6 bases). This TCR was recovered from a man in his fifties or sixties with Graves' hyperthyroidism. The CDR3 here is CSASRTANEKLSF. In DNA form, the CDR3 reads TGCAGTGCTAGTAGGACAGCGAATGAAAAACTGTCTTTT.